Listed below are T cell receptor beta chains from one sample, sequenced in a study of shared clonotypes between healthy human individuals. The data were produced by immunoSEQ multiplex PCR, yet TCRdb's version contains in-frame clones alone and is incomplete. The sample includes about 1.1 million clones, approximately 80% seen only once; the top ten take more than 0.5%. Input material: memory CD4+ T cells from PBMCs. The receptor source for this set is a man between 18 and 35 years old in good health. Some clones in this sample may be carry-over from other donors' samples. The CDR3 runs from the conserved cysteine through the conserved F or W. Fields, in order: D gene, V gene, J gene, clone size, CDR3 protein, CDR3 DNA. A D gene is named only where the DNA matches it firmly. Clone size appears in some rows only: once, few, many, or a class for an expanded clone.

d_call: -; v_call: TRBV5-1; j_call: TRBJ2-6; clone_size: few; cdr3_aa: CASSLGAGAGANVLTF; cdr3_nt: TGCGCCAGCAGCTTAGGGGCTGGAGCTGGGGCCAACGTCCTGACTTTC
d_call: TRBD1; v_call: TRBV27; j_call: TRBJ1-1; clone_size: -; cdr3_aa: CASSRQGARQNTEAFF; cdr3_nt: TGTGCCAGCAGCAGACAGGGGGCGCGACAGAACACTGAAGCTTTCTTT
d_call: TRBD2; v_call: TRBV4-1; j_call: TRBJ2-1; clone_size: -; cdr3_aa: CASSPLPSGGSSYNEQFF; cdr3_nt: TGCGCCAGCAGCCCCCTCCCTAGCGGGGGGAGCTCCTACAATGAGCAGTTCTTC
d_call: -; v_call: TRBV14; j_call: TRBJ2-7; clone_size: -; cdr3_aa: CASSKNAGGEQYF; cdr3_nt: TGTGCCAGCAGCAAGAACGCAGGAGGCGAGCAGTACTTC
d_call: -; v_call: TRBV29-1; j_call: TRBJ1-2; clone_size: -; cdr3_aa: CSVEEGLWGGYTF; cdr3_nt: TGCAGCGTTGAAGAGGGCCTCTGGGGCGGCTACACCTTC
d_call: TRBD1; v_call: TRBV5-1; j_call: TRBJ2-1; clone_size: -; cdr3_aa: CASSLGGGSSYNEQFF; cdr3_nt: TGCGCCAGCAGCTTGGGAGGGGGCAGCTCCTACAATGAGCAGTTCTTC
d_call: -; v_call: TRBV7-3; j_call: TRBJ2-2; clone_size: -; cdr3_aa: CASSAQDRGELFF; cdr3_nt: TGTGCCAGCAGCGCGCAGGACAGAGGGGAGCTGTTTTTT
d_call: -; v_call: TRBV2; j_call: TRBJ2-2; clone_size: -; cdr3_aa: CASSGSTGELFF; cdr3_nt: TGTGCCAGCAGTGGCAGCACCGGGGAGCTGTTTTTT
d_call: -; v_call: TRBV28; j_call: TRBJ1-2; clone_size: -; cdr3_aa: CASRPGVRGYYGYTF; cdr3_nt: TGTGCCAGCAGACCAGGGGTGAGGGGCTACTATGGCTACACCTTC
d_call: -; v_call: TRBV11-3; j_call: TRBJ2-3; clone_size: -; cdr3_aa: CASSLAVRISTDTQYF; cdr3_nt: TGTGCCAGCAGCTTAGCGGTGCGGATTAGCACAGATACGCAGTATTTT
d_call: -; v_call: TRBV7-9; j_call: TRBJ2-3; clone_size: -; cdr3_aa: CASSLFSTDTQYF; cdr3_nt: TGTGCCAGCAGCTTATTCTCCACAGATACGCAGTATTTT
d_call: -; v_call: TRBV27; j_call: TRBJ2-3; clone_size: -; cdr3_aa: CASRDRKDTQYF; cdr3_nt: TGTGCCAGCAGGGATAGAAAAGATACGCAGTATTTT
d_call: TRBD2; v_call: TRBV7-2; j_call: TRBJ2-7; clone_size: -; cdr3_aa: CASSFLAGGLYEQYF; cdr3_nt: TGTGCCAGCAGCTTCCTCGCGGGAGGACTCTACGAGCAGTACTTC